This TCR beta chain was recovered during a study of blood T cell repertoires in COVID-19. About the study: Samples came from the United States, Italy and Spain, spanning acute and convalescent COVID-19. Sources were T cells, B-cell-depleted T cells, or PBMCs; the material itself was cDNA or gDNA.

Per the study methods: Amplification with reference gene primers provided the estimates of nucleated cell counts. Libraries were prepared by immunoSEQ multiplex PCR; TCRdb keeps only in-frame clonotypes and omits some of them. For V, J and clone size, that table is used; D and trimming come from the DNA. Altogether 300,000 to 400,000 clones are present, about 89% being singletons, with the ten largest covering roughly 8%. This receptor was taken from a woman aged 50 to 65 who had recovered from COVID-19. Sequencing input: peripheral blood.

The CDR3 DNA follows: TGTGCCAGCAGCCCGGAACCGACAGGTTCTGGCTACACCTTC. It is translated as CASSPEPTGSGYTF. V usage is TRBV7-2 and J usage is TRBJ1-2; D may be TRBD1 (6 bases). The CDR3 runs 14 residues. The V end lost 5 bases, the J end lost 7 bases, and 17 bases lay between the germline ends. Germline CDR1 reads SGHTA; CDR2 reads FQGNSA.